These T cell receptor beta chains were read from a single sample in a study of blood T cell repertoires in COVID-19. The method was immunoSEQ multiplex PCR; TCRdb's version includes in-frame clones alone and lacks a portion of them. Of about 340,000 clones detected, around 90% appear once; the ten largest clones hold about 18%. Source material: PBMCs or T cells enriched from blood (not recorded which). The source of these receptors is a woman aged 25 to 39 who had recovered from COVID-19. Both conserved end residues are part of each CDR3. D genes are given only for firm matches. The size of a clone is reported for some rows only, either as once, few or many, or as a class for expanded clones.

cdr3_length	v_call	clone_size	j_call	d_call	cdr3_aa	cdr3_nt
17	TRBV4-1	NA	TRBJ1-6	TRBD1	CASSQPNRGRYNSPLHF	TGCGCCAGCAGCCAACCTAACAGGGGGCGTTATAATTCACCCCTCCACTTT
15	TRBV10-3	NA	TRBJ1-4	NA	CAISVSRRDNEKLFF	TGTGCCATCAGTGTGAGTCGGCGGGATAATGAAAAACTGTTTTTT
13	TRBV11-2	NA	TRBJ1-1	NA	CASSLVEGGEAFF	TGTGCCAGCAGCTTAGTTGAGGGCGGTGAAGCTTTCTTT
15	TRBV6-1	NA	TRBJ1-2	NA	CASSETDLRRRGYTF	TGTGCCAGCAGTGAAACAGACCTAAGACGGCGTGGCTACACCTTC
14	TRBV9	NA	TRBJ1-5	NA	CASSPTPSDQPQHF	TGTGCCAGCAGCCCAACGCCCAGCGATCAGCCCCAGCATTTT
14	TRBV7-2	NA	TRBJ1-2	NA	CASSFFAGSYGYTF	TGTGCCAGCAGCTTTTTTGCGGGGAGCTATGGCTACACCTTC
13	TRBV7-2	NA	TRBJ1-2	NA	CASSVDGLYGYTF	TGTGCCAGCAGCGTAGACGGACTCTATGGCTACACCTTC
14	TRBV4-2	NA	TRBJ2-5	NA	CASSQERQGETQYF	TGTGCCAGCAGCCAAGAACGCCAGGGGGAGACCCAGTACTTC
17	TRBV28	NA	TRBJ2-2	TRBD2	CASSFDLAGGNTGELFF	TGTGCCAGCAGTTTTGATCTAGCGGGGGGGAACACCGGGGAGCTGTTTTTT
15	TRBV24-1	NA	TRBJ2-1	NA	CATSDFGLSDNEQFF	TGTGCCACCAGTGATTTCGGACTAAGTGACAATGAGCAGTTCTTC
18	TRBV11-2	NA	TRBJ1-2	TRBD1	CASSNMRGDRGKVYGYTF	TGTGCCAGCAGCAACATGCGGGGGGACAGGGGGAAAGTGTATGGCTACACCTTC
14	TRBV7-6	NA	TRBJ1-1	NA	CASSLASSNTEAFF	TGTGCCAGCAGCTTAGCTTCATCGAACACTGAAGCTTTCTTT
11	TRBV12-3/TRBV12-4	NA	TRBJ2-7	NA	CASTRSGEQYF	TGTGCCAGCACCCGCAGCGGCGAGCAGTACTTC
17	TRBV4-1	NA	TRBJ1-1	NA	CASSPLQGQGSDTEAFF	TGCGCCAGCAGCCCCCTTCAAGGACAAGGAAGCGACACTGAAGCTTTCTTT
15	TRBV9	NA	TRBJ2-3	TRBD1	CASSVTGTGTNTQYF	TGTGCCAGCAGCGTTACCGGGACAGGGACGAATACGCAGTATTTT
13	TRBV6-5	few	TRBJ2-7	TRBD1	CASSQDRGYEQYF	TGTGCCAGCAGCCAGGACAGGGGATACGAGCAGTACTTC
15	TRBV5-5	NA	TRBJ1-2	NA	CASSPNWAGDYGYTF	TGTGCCAGCAGCCCAAACTGGGCAGGGGATTATGGCTACACCTTC
14	TRBV10-3	NA	TRBJ2-3	NA	CAISDSFGTDTQYF	TGTGCCATCAGTGATTCGTTCGGCACAGATACGCAGTATTTT
15	TRBV3-1/TRBV3-2	NA	TRBJ2-1	NA	CASSQEDNSYNEQFF	TGTGCCAGCAGCCAAGAGGACAACTCCTACAATGAGCAGTTCTTC
11	TRBV20-1	NA	TRBJ2-7	NA	CSASAGYEQYF	TGCAGTGCTAGTGCCGGTTACGAGCAGTACTTC
14	TRBV28	NA	TRBJ2-5	TRBD2	CASSFRGVRETQYF	TGTGCCAGCAGTTTTCGGGGGGTGAGAGAGACCCAGTACTTC
13	TRBV28	NA	TRBJ2-7	TRBD2	CASSYRGGYEQYF	TGTGCCAGCAGTTACCGGGGGGGCTACGAGCAGTACTTC
13	TRBV5-6	NA	TRBJ2-5	TRBD2	CASSISGQETQYF	TGTGCCAGCAGCATTAGCGGGCAAGAGACCCAGTACTTC
13	TRBV15	NA	TRBJ1-3	NA	CATSRSGFDTIYF	TGTGCCACCAGCAGGTCCGGGTTTGACACCATATATTTT
18	TRBV4-1	NA	TRBJ1-5	NA	CASSQEVGRGGSNQPQHF	TGCGCCAGCAGCCAAGAGGTTGGAAGGGGTGGAAGCAATCAGCCCCAGCATTTT
14	TRBV5-1	NA	TRBJ1-4	TRBD1	CASSTGTGGEKLFF	TGCGCCAGCAGCACCGGGACAGGGGGAGAAAAACTGTTTTTT
16	TRBV6-5	NA	TRBJ1-6	TRBD1	CASSYSLWDSNSPLHF	TGTGCCAGCAGTTACTCCCTCTGGGACAGTAATTCACCCCTCCACTTT
14	TRBV19	once	TRBJ1-6	NA	CASSPDSDNSPLHF	TGTGCCAGTAGCCCGGACAGTGACAATTCACCCCTCCACTTT
16	TRBV7-9	few	TRBJ2-7	TRBD2	CASSPRIGGSLREQYF	TGTGCCAGCAGCCCGAGGATAGGCGGGAGCCTTAGAGAGCAGTACTTC
14	TRBV2	NA	TRBJ2-7	TRBD1	CASSDGQGGGEQYF	TGTGCCAGCAGTGACGGACAGGGGGGTGGCGAGCAGTACTTC
11	TRBV3-1/TRBV3-2	NA	TRBJ2-2	NA	CASRRGGELFF	TGTGCCAGCAGAAGGGGCGGGGAGCTGTTTTTT
14	TRBV2	NA	TRBJ1-5	TRBD1	CASRLGQGTSPQHF	TGTGCCAGCCGGCTGGGACAGGGGACTTCGCCCCAGCATTTT
14	TRBV3-1/TRBV3-2	NA	TRBJ1-2	NA	CASSQGGLYDGYTF	TGTGCCAGCAGCCAAGGTGGGCTCTACGACGGCTACACCTTC
16	TRBV6-6	NA	TRBJ1-2	TRBD1	CASSKEGQSKPYGYTF	TGTGCCAGCAGTAAGGAGGGACAGTCGAAGCCCTATGGCTACACCTTC
13	TRBV7-9	NA	TRBJ1-1	NA	CASSLEGDTEAFF	TGTGCCAGCAGCTTAGAAGGGGACACTGAAGCTTTCTTT
20	TRBV27	NA	TRBJ1-4	TRBD1	CASSLSNQGDREPTNEKLFF	TGTGCCAGCAGTTTATCAAACCAGGGGGACAGGGAGCCAACTAATGAAAAACTGTTTTTT
15	TRBV5-4	NA	TRBJ1-2	NA	CASSLQGGENYGYTF	TGTGCCAGCAGCTTACAGGGTGGGGAGAACTATGGCTACACCTTC
17	TRBV30	NA	TRBJ2-6	NA	CAWSQNTGHSGANVLTF	TGTGCCTGGAGTCAGAACACTGGGCACTCTGGGGCCAACGTCCTGACTTTC
14	TRBV5-5	NA	TRBJ1-4	NA	CASSFLVANEKLFF	TGTGCCAGCAGCTTCCTCGTGGCAAATGAAAAACTGTTTTTT
16	TRBV9	NA	TRBJ2-5	TRBD1	CASSVAGTGDGKTQYF	TGTGCCAGCAGCGTAGCGGGGACAGGGGACGGAAAGACCCAGTACTTC
15	TRBV3-1/TRBV3-2	NA	TRBJ1-3	NA	CASSRTGNSGNTIYF	TGTGCCAGCAGCCGAACAGGAAACTCTGGAAACACCATATATTTT
12	TRBV7-2	NA	TRBJ1-1	TRBD1	CASNRDRDLAFF	TGTGCCAGCAACCGGGACAGGGATTTAGCTTTCTTT
15	TRBV28	NA	TRBJ2-7	TRBD2	CASSFSSGADYEQYF	TGTGCCAGCAGTTTCTCTAGCGGGGCAGACTACGAGCAGTACTTC
15	TRBV30	once	TRBJ1-1	NA	CAWSNLYSGRTEAFF	TGTGCCTGGAGCAACCTCTATTCAGGGCGGACTGAAGCTTTCTTT
13	TRBV30	NA	TRBJ2-1	NA	CAWIRSGAGEQFF	TGTGCCTGGATCAGGTCAGGGGCAGGCGAGCAGTTCTTC
11	TRBV19	NA	TRBJ2-4	NA	CASMGWNIQYF	TGTGCCAGTATGGGCTGGAACATTCAGTACTTC
17	TRBV4-2	NA	TRBJ2-7	TRBD2	CASSQEGSGGPPYEQYF	TGTGCCAGCAGCCAAGAGGGTAGCGGGGGGCCTCCCTACGAGCAGTACTTC
17	TRBV15	NA	TRBJ1-5	TRBD1	CATSRERTGSGNQPQHF	TGTGCCACCAGCAGAGAGAGGACAGGGTCGGGCAATCAGCCCCAGCATTTT
15	TRBV18	NA	TRBJ2-4	TRBD2	CASSLVLAGDNIQYF	TGTGCCAGCTCACTAGTTCTAGCGGGGGATAACATTCAGTACTTC
15	TRBV28	NA	TRBJ1-2	NA	CASSLGGGTNYGYTF	TGTGCCAGCAGTTTAGGGGGAGGGACTAACTATGGCTACACCTTC
14	TRBV3-1/TRBV3-2	NA	TRBJ1-5	NA	CASSQAGDGQPQHF	TGTGCCAGCAGCCAAGCAGGGGATGGTCAGCCCCAGCATTTT
15	TRBV3-1/TRBV3-2	NA	TRBJ2-7	TRBD2	CASSPTGGVTYEQYF	TGTGCCAGCAGCCCAACGGGGGGGGTAACCTACGAGCAGTACTTC
16	TRBV7-2	NA	TRBJ2-1	TRBD2	CASSGGLAGGDNEQFF	TGTGCCAGCAGCGGAGGCCTAGCGGGGGGGGACAATGAGCAGTTCTTC
15	TRBV30	NA	TRBJ1-1	NA	CAWSAGHPGNTEAFF	TGTGCCTGGAGTGCCGGACACCCCGGGAACACTGAAGCTTTCTTT
21	TRBV14	NA	TRBJ1-1	NA	CASSQTNTKGVWWDPNTEAFF	TGTGCCAGCAGCCAGACTAACACAAAGGGGGTATGGTGGGACCCGAACACTGAAGCTTTCTTT